The 20 T cell receptor beta chains in this list originate from one sample, sequenced in a study of OX40 agonist ivuxolimab in advanced cancers. Assay used: immunoSEQ multiplex PCR; TCRdb lists only in-frame clones, some missing. The table shows about 22,000 clones, with 85% to 90% occurring only once. Specimen: CD4+ or CD8+ T cells sorted from blood, collected in a trial of the OX40 agonist ivuxolimab. All receptors come from an adult with an advanced solid tumor such as melanoma, head and neck, liver or kidney cancer.

The genes are TRBV9 and TRBJ2-3; 11 bases fit TRBD2. CDR3 size: 16 residues. V was clipped by 4 bases and J by 0 bases; unmatched bases: 4. Germline values: CDR1 SGDLS, CDR2 YYNGEE. The CDR3 is CASSPGTSGSTDTQYF. CDR3 DNA: TGTGCCAGCAGCCCTGGGACTAGCGGAAGCACAGATACGCAGTATTTT.

DNA of the CDR3: TGCAGCGTTGAAACCGGGCAGAGTGAAGAATTATACGAGCAGTACTTC. It codes for CSVETGQSEELYEQYF. The chain uses TRBV29-1 and TRBJ2-7; D gene unclear. Germline CDR1 and CDR2: SQVTM and ANQGSEA. Between the trimmed V and J ends, which lost 2 bases and 4 bases, there was a span of 21 bases. CDR3 size: 16 residues.

The genes are TRBV28 and TRBJ2-1; D possibly corresponds to TRBD1 (6 bases). V lost 6 bases and J 6 bases, leaving 9 bases between the germline ends. The germline CDR1 and CDR2 sequences are MDHEN and SYDVKM. The CDR3 runs 12 residues. CDR3 bases: TGTGCCAGCAGACAGGGAAGCAATGAGCAGTTCTTC. Its translation is CASRQGSNEQFF.

This chain connects TRBV6-5 to TRBJ1-1; D is perhaps TRBD1 (6 bases). V lost 6 bases and J 7 bases, leaving 21 bases between the germline ends. CDR3 length equals 15 residues. CDR1 and CDR2 from the germline V gene are MNHEY and SVGAGI. CDR3 sequence: CASSHRVSGAREAFF. The CDR3 DNA is TGTGCCAGCAGCCACAGGGTTTCAGGAGCTCGTGAAGCTTTCTTT.

J is TRBJ2-5 and V is TRBV27; D remains ambiguous. The V gene lost 1 base and the J gene lost 1 base, with 7 bases spanning the gap. The CDR3 totals 14 residues. CDR1 and CDR2 from the germline V gene are MNHEY and SMNVEV (reference sequence). In nucleotides, the CDR3 is TGTGCCAGCAGTTTATATCCCTTCCAAGAGACCCAGTACTTC. This sequence encodes CASSLYPFQETQYF.

J is TRBJ1-6 and V is TRBV27; the match to TRBD1 covers 8 bases. CDR1 and CDR2 from the germline V gene are MNHEY and SMNVEV (reference sequence). The CDR3 totals 15 residues. The junction had 6 bases not matched to a gene; V was cut back by 3 bases and J by 8 bases. This CDR3 is CASSLHRGSYSPLHF. As DNA, the CDR3 is TGTGCCAGCAGTTTGCACAGGGGGAGCTATTCACCCCTCCACTTT.

The rearrangement uses TRBV7-9 and TRBJ2-4; 8 nucleotides match TRBD2. The CDR3 consists of 16 residues. The V and J ends lost 3 bases and 2 bases, in that order; junction bases with no gene match: 6. In germline, CDR1 is SEHNR, CDR2 FQNEAQ (reference sequence). The CDR3 loop is CASSFGGRRTKNIQYF. CDR3 in DNA: TGTGCCAGCAGCTTCGGCGGGAGGAGGACCAAAAACATTCAGTACTTC.

The rearrangement links TRBV15 to TRBJ2-1, with 8 bases identical to TRBD2. The CDR3 is 15 residues long. CDR1 LNHNV and CDR2 YYDKDF come from the germline V gene (reference sequence). Trimming took 1 base from V and 10 from J; bases not matched to a gene: 9. This chain's CDR3 is CATSRALGLAGEQFF. The CDR3 bases are TGTGCCACCAGCAGAGCCCTTGGACTAGCAGGGGAGCAGTTCTTC. The entire variable domain, with the rest obtained from reference TRBV15 and TRBJ2-1, is as follows: DAMVIQNPRYQVTQFGKPVTLSCSQTLNHNVMYWYQQKSSQAPKLLFHYYDKDFNNEADTPDNFQSRRPNTSFCFLDIRSPGLGDTAMYLCATSRALGLAGEQFFGPGTRLTVL.

The rearrangement joins TRBV28 to TRBJ1-2; D not certain. Trimming pared 5 bases from V and 3 bases from J, leaving 16 bases between. Looked up from germline, CDR1 is MDHEN and CDR2 is SYDVKM. This CDR3 spans 15 amino acids. The CDR3 is CASSVLAGFDYGYTF. CDR3 nucleotide sequence: TGTGCCAGCAGTGTCCTGGCGGGCTTCGACTATGGCTACACCTTC.

This clone was seen ten or more times. The rearrangement joins TRBV19 to TRBJ2-7; TRBD2 is a possible D gene (6 bases). V shed 1 base and J shed 0 bases, with 19 bases lying between them. Germline CDR1 LNHDA, CDR2 SQIVND (reference sequence). CDR3 length: 18 amino acids. In nucleotides, the CDR3 is TGTGCCAGTAGTATAGCTTCAGGCGGGGCTGGGAGCTCCTACGAGCAGTACTTC. Protein product: CASSIASGGAGSSYEQYF. Complete variable domain (other parts from reference TRBV19 and TRBJ2-7): DGGITQSPKYLFRKEGQNVTLSCEQNLNHDAMYWYRQDPGQGLRLIYYSQIVNDFQKGDIAEGYSVSREKKESFPLTVTSAQKNPTAFYLCASSIASGGAGSSYEQYFGPGTRLTVT.

This clone has only a few counts. The rearrangement links TRBV7-9 to TRBJ1-1; TRBD1 matches at 7 bases. Trimming at V came to 1 base and at J to 8 bases, leaving 7 bases not matched to a gene. This CDR3 comprises 14 residues. CDR1 and CDR2 from the germline V gene are SEHNR and FQNEAQ (reference sequence). CDR3 sequence: CASSLGGGQPEAFF. The CDR3 DNA reads as TGTGCCAGCAGCTTAGGGGGGGGACAGCCAGAAGCTTTCTTT.

CDR3: CASSVGPNQPQHF. The DNA for the CDR3 is TGCGCCAGCAGTGTAGGACCGAATCAGCCCCAGCATTTT. The rearrangement joins TRBV10-1 to TRBJ1-5; D unresolved. The CDR3 spans 13 residues. V was shortened by 4 bases and J by 4 bases, with 8 bases between the two germline ends. Germline CDR1 and CDR2: WNHNN and SYGVQD (reference sequence).

The rearrangement links TRBV6-5 to TRBJ2-1; D might be TRBD1 (6 bases). This CDR3 contains 13 residues. V was clipped by 5 bases and J by 7 bases, with 12 bases between them. Germline V gene lookup returns CDR1 MNHEY and CDR2 SVGAGI. CDR3: CASSTGQRNEQFF. In DNA, the CDR3 is TGTGCCAGCAGTACAGGACAGCGTAATGAGCAGTTCTTC.

The V gene is TRBV28, the J gene TRBJ2-1; D possibly corresponds to TRBD2 (6 bases). With 6 bases removed from V and 3 bases from J, the gap between germline ends came to 15 bases. Per germline, CDR1 MDHEN and CDR2 SYDVKM. The CDR3 length is 15 residues. As DNA, the CDR3 is TGTGCCAGCAGCCCAGCCGGGACTTACTACAATGAGCAGTTCTTC. This translates into CASSPAGTYYNEQFF.

This clone appeared once. The rearrangement links TRBV25-1 to TRBJ1-1; D is undetermined. Between the trimmed V and J ends, which lost 2 bases and 3 bases, there was a span of 7 bases. Germline V gives CDR1 MGHDK, CDR2 SYGVNS. The CDR3 spans 13 residues. The CDR3 coding sequence is TGTGCCAGCAGTGAACAGACGTACACTGAAGCTTTCTTT. This encodes CASSEQTYTEAFF.

The chain joins TRBV7-2 to TRBJ2-7; D is uncertain. The CDR3 length is 14 residues. Trimming pared 1 base from V and 2 bases from J, leaving 9 bases between. CDR1 SGHTA and CDR2 FQGNSA come from the germline V gene. DNA for the CDR3: TGTGCCAGCAGCTTAGAGCCCAGTACCTACGAGCAGTACTTC. Protein: CASSLEPSTYEQYF.

CDR3: CASSLGSRYEQYF. In nucleotides, the CDR3 is TGTGCCAGCAGCTTAGGGTCCAGATACGAGCAGTACTTC. V is TRBV7-9 and J is TRBJ2-7; D ambiguous. CDR1 is SEHNR, CDR2 FQNEAQ, per germline (reference sequence). The CDR3 runs 13 residues. The V end lost 1 base, the J end lost 4 bases, and 8 bases lay between the germline ends.

This clone showed up just once. This rearrangement joins TRBV19 to TRBJ1-4, with D perhaps matching TRBD1 (6 bases). Germline values: CDR1 LNHDA, CDR2 SQIVND (reference sequence). This CDR3 comprises 16 residues. The ends were cut back, 1 base at V and 8 bases at J, with 17 bases in the middle. The CDR3, as DNA: TGTGCCAGTAGTATAGGCACAGGGAGAAGAAAGGAAAAACTGTTTTTT. It encodes CASSIGTGRRKEKLFF. Looking up the rest from reference TRBV19 and TRBJ1-4 gives the full variable domain: DGGITQSPKYLFRKEGQNVTLSCEQNLNHDAMYWYRQDPGQGLRLIYYSQIVNDFQKGDIAEGYSVSREKKESFPLTVTSAQKNPTAFYLCASSIGTGRRKEKLFFGSGTQLSVL.

V gene TRBV9 combines with J gene TRBJ2-1; 8 nucleotides agree with TRBD1. This CDR3 has 15 residues. Trimming at V came to 2 bases and at J to 3 bases, leaving 4 bases not matched to a gene. Germline assignment: CDR1 SGDLS and CDR2 YYNGEE. CDR3 sequence: CASSVAGTGYNEQFF. Written as DNA, the CDR3 is TGTGCCAGCAGCGTTGCCGGGACAGGCTACAATGAGCAGTTCTTC.

V is TRBV28 and J is TRBJ1-5; 8 bases line up with TRBD1. Germline lookup yields CDR1 MDHEN and CDR2 SYDVKM. The CDR3 length is 16 residues. Germline trimming cut 10 bases from V and 0 bases from J; bases unmatched to any gene: 11. The CDR3 DNA sequence: TGTGCCACCCATCCCGGGACAGGCTATAGCAATCAGCCCCAGCATTTT. As protein: CATHPGTGYSNQPQHF.